The clone carrying this T cell receptor (beta chain) was seen once. This sample is part of a study of T cell changes during pregnancy in multiple sclerosis. Only in-frame clones appear in the TCRdb table, and some are missing; sequencing was by immunoSEQ multiplex PCR. The sample holds approximately 53,000 clones, around 90% seen once. CDR3 size: 16 residues. J was trimmed by 2 bases and V by 3 bases; bases with no gene match: 4. Germline CDR1 is SGHTA and CDR2 is FQGNSA. This material consisted of CD4+ T cells from peripheral blood mononuclear cells, taken in the second trimester of pregnancy. The V call is TRBV7-2, the J call TRBJ2-1; 10 positions match TRBD2. This sequence was found in a female donor with multiple sclerosis, enrolled in a pregnancy study. CDR3: CASSLYLAGAYNEQFF. The CDR3 nucleotides are TGTGCCAGCAGCTTGTACCTAGCGGGGGCCTACAATGAGCAGTTCTTC.